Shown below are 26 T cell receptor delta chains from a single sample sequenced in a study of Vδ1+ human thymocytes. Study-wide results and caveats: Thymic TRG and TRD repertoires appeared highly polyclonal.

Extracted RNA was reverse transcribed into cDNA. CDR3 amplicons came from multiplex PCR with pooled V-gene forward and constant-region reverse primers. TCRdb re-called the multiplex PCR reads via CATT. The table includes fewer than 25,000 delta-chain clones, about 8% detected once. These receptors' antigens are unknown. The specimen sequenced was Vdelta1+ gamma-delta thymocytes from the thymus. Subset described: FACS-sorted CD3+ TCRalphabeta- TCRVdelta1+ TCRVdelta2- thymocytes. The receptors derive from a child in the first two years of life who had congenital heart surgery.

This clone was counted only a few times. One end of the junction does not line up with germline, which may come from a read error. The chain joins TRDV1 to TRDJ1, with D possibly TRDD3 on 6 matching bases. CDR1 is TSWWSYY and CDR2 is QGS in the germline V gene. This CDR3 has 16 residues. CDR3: CALGELVGMVTDKLIF. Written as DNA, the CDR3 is TGTGCCCTTGGGGAACTTGTGGGGATGGTCACCGATAAACTCATCTTT.

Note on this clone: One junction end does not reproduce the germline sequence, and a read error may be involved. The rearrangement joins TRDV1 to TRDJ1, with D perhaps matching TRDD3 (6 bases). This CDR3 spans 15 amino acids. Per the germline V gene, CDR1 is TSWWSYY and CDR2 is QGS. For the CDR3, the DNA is TGTGCTCTTGGGGACCGGGGGAACCTTTCCTCAAAACTCACCTTT. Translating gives CALGDRGNLSSKLTF.

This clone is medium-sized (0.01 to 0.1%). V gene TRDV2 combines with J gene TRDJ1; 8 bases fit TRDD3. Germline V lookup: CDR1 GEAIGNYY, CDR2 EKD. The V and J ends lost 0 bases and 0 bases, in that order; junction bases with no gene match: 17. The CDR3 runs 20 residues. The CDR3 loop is CACDTEERTYWGSNTDKLIF. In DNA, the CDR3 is TGTGCCTGTGACACCGAGGAGAGAACGTACTGGGGGTCCAACACCGATAAACTCATCTTT.

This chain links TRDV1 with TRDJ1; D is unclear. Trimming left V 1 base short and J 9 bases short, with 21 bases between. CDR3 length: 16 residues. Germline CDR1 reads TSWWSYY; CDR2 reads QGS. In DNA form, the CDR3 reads TGTGCTCTTGGGGAACGAGATAACGCACCGATAGGGGAACTCATCTTT. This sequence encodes CALGERDNAPIGELIF.

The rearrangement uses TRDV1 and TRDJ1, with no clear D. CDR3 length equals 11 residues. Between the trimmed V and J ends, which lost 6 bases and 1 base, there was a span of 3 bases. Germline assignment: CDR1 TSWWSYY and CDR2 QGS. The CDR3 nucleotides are TGTGCTCTTGGCTTCACCGATAAACTCATCTTT. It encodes CALGFTDKLIF.

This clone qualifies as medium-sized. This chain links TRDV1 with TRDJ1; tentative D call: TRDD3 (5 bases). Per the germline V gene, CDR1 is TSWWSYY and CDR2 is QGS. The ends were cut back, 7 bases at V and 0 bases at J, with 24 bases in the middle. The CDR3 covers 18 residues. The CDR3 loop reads CALASTPGGWPYTDKLIF. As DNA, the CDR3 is TGTGCTCTTGCATCTACACCCGGGGGTTGGCCGTACACCGATAAACTCATCTTT.

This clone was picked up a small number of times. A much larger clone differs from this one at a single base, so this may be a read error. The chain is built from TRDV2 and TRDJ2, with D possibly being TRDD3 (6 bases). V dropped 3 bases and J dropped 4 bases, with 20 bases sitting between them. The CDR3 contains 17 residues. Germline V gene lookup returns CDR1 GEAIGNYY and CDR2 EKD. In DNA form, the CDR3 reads TGTGCCTGTGACTACTGGGAGATACTCATCACGACAGCACAACTCTTCTTT. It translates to CACDYWEILITTAQLFF.

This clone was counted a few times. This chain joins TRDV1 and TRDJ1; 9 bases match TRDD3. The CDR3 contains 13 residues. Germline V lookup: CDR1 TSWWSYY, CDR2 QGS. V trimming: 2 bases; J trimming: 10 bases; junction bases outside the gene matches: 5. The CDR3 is CALGEDRGYGLIF. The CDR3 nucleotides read TGTGCTCTTGGGGAAGATAGGGGATACGGACTCATCTTT.

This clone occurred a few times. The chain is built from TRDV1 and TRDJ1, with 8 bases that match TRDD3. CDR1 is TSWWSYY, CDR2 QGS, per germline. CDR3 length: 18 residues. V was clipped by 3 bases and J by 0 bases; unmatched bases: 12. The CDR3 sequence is CALGDLGGIRSNTDKLIF. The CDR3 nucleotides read TGTGCTCTTGGGGATTTAGGGGGGATAAGGTCCAACACCGATAAACTCATCTTT.

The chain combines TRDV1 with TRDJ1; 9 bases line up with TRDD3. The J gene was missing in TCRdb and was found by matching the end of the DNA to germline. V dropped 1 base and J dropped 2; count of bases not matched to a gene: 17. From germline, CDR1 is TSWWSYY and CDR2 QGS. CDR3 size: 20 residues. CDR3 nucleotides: TGTGCTCTTGGGGAACCCCCTACGAATGAGGGGATACGTAGGACCGATAAACTCATCTTT. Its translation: CALGEPPTNEGIRRTDKLIF.

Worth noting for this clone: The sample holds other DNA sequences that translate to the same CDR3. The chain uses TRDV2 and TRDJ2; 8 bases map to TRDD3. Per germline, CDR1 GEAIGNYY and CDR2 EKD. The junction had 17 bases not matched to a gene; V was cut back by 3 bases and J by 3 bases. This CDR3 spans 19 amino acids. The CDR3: CACDADFPILWGMTAQLFF. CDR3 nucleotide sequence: TGTGCCTGTGACGCTGATTTTCCAATTCTCTGGGGGATGACAGCACAACTCTTCTTT.

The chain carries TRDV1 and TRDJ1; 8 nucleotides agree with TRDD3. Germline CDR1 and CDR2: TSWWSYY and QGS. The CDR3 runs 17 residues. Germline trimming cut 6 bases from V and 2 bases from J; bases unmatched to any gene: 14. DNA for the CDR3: TGTGCTCTTGGCTTTGCTACGAGGGGGGGATATACCGATAAACTCATCTTT. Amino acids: CALGFATRGGYTDKLIF.

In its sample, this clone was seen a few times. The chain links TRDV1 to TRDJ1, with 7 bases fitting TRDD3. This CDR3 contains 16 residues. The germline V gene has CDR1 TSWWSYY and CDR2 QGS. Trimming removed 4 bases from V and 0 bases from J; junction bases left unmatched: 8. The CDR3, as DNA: TGTGCTCTTGGGGCCCCCTGGGGGGACTACACCGATAAACTCATCTTT. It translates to CALGAPWGDYTDKLIF.

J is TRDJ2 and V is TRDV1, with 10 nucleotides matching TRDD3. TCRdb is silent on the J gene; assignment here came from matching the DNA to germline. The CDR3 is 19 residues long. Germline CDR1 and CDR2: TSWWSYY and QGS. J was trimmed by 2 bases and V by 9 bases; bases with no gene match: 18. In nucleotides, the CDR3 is TGTGCTCTCACCCCACTCCCACTGGGGGATCGAGGATTGACAGCACAACTCTTCTTT. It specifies CALTPLPLGDRGLTAQLFF.

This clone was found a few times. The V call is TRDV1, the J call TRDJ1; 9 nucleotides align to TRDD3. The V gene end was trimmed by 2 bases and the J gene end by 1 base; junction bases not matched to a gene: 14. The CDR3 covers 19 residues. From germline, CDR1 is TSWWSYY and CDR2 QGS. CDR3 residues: CALGEGGLLGDPFTDKLIF. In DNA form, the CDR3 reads TGTGCTCTTGGGGAAGGGGGCCTACTGGGGGACCCCTTCACCGATAAACTCATCTTT.

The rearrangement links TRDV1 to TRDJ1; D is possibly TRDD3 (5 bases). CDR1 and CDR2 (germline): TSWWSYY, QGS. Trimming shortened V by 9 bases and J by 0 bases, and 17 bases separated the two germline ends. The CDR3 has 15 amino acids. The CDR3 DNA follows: TGTGCTCTGATGGGGCGATTGGAGTACACCGATAAACTCATCTTT. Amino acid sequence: CALMGRLEYTDKLIF.

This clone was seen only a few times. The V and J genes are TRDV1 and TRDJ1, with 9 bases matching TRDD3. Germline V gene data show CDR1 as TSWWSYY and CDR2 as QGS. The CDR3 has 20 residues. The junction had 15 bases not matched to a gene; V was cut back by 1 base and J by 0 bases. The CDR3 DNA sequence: TGTGCTCTTGGGGAACGGGTCTGTAACTGGGGGAACTACTACACCGATAAACTCATCTTT. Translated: CALGERVCNWGNYYTDKLIF.

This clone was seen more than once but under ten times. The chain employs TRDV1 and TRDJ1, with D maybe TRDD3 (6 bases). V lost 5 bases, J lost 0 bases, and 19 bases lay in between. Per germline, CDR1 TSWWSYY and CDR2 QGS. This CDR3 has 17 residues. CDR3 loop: CALGILRSGVYTDKLIF. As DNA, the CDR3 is TGTGCTCTTGGGATACTACGTTCTGGGGTTTACACCGATAAACTCATCTTT.

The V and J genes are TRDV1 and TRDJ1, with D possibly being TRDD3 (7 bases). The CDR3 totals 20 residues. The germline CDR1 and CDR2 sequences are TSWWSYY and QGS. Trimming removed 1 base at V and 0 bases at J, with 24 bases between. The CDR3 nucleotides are TGTGCTCTTGGGGAACCCTTCCGTACTGGGGACCCGATTTACACCGATAAACTCATCTTT. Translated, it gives CALGEPFRTGDPIYTDKLIF.

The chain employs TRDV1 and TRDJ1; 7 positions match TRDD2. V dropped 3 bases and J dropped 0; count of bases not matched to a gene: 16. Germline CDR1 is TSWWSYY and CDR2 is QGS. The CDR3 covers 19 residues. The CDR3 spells CALGELPSFRSYDTDKLIF. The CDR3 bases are TGTGCTCTTGGGGAGCTTCCTTCCTTTCGTTCATACGACACCGATAAACTCATCTTT.

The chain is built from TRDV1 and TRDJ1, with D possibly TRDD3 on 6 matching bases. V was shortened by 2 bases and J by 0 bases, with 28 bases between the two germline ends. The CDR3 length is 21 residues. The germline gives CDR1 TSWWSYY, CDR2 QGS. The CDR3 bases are TGTGCTCTTGGGGAATGTGGGATAGGTCGAACGCCCCCCTCGTACACCGATAAACTCATCTTT. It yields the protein CALGECGIGRTPPSYTDKLIF.

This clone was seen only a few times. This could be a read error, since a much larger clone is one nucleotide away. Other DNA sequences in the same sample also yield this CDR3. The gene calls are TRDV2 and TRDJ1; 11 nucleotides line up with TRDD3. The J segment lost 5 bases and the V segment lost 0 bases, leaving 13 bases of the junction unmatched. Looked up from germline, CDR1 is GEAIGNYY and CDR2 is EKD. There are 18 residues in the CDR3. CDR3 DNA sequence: TGTGCCTGTGACACCGCCCTACTGGGGGATATACCCGTTGATAAACTCATCTTT. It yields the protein CACDTALLGDIPVDKLIF.

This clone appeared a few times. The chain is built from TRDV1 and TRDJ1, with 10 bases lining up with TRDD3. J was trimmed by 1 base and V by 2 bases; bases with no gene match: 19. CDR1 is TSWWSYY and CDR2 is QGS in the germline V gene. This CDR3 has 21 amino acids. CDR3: CALGEGSHPLITGGSTDKLIF. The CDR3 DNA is TGTGCTCTTGGGGAAGGGTCCCATCCCCTTATTACTGGGGGATCCACCGATAAACTCATCTTT.

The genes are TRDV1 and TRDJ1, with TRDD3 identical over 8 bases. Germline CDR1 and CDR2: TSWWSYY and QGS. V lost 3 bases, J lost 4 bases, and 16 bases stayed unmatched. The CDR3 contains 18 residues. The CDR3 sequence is CALGDYHSGGRPCDKLIF. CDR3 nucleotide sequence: TGTGCTCTTGGGGACTACCATTCTGGGGGACGCCCTTGCGATAAACTCATCTTT.

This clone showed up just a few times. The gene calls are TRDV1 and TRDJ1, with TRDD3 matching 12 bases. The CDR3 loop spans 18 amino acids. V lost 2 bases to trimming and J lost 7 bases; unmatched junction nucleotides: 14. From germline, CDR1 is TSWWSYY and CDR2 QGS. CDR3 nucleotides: TGTGCTCTTGGGGAAGGGGGACGTACTGGGGGATACTTTGGTAAACTCATCTTT. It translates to CALGEGGRTGGYFGKLIF.

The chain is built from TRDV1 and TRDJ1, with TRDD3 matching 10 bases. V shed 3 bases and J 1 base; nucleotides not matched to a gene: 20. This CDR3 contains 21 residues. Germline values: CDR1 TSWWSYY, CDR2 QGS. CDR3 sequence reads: CALGELPPRLGDAPLTDKLIF. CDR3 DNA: TGTGCTCTTGGGGAGCTACCTCCCCGACTGGGGGATGCTCCTCTCACCGATAAACTCATCTTT.